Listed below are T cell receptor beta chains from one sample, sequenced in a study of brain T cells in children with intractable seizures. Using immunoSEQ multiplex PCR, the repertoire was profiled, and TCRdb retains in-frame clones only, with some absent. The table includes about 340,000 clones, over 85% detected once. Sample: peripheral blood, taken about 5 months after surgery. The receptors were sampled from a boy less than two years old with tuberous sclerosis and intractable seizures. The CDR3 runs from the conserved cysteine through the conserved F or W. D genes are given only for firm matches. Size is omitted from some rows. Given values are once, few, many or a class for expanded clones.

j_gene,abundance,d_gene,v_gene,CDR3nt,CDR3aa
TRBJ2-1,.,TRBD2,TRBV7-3,TGTGCCAGCAGCTTATGGGCGGGAGTCACTGAGCAGTTCTTC,CASSLWAGVTEQFF
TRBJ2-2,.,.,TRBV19,TGTGCCAGTAGTATATCGGCAGCCCTGAACACCGGGGAGCTGTTTTTT,CASSISAALNTGELFF
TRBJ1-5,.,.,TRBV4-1,TGCGCCAGCAGCCAACTGGAAGGGGGAGAGCCCCAGCATTTT,CASSQLEGGEPQHF
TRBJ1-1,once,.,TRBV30,TGTGCCTTCCAACAGGTGGACACTGAAGCTTTCTTT,CAFQQVDTEAFF
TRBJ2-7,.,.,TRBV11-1,TGTGCCAGCAGCTTTTTCTATGCCGAGCAGTACTTC,CASSFFYAEQYF
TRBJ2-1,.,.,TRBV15,TGTGCCACCAGCAGAGCAAGTACTGCGGCAGACAATGAGCAGTTCTTC,CATSRASTAADNEQFF
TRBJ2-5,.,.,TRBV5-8,TGTGCCAGCAGCTCCTGGACGGTACAAGAGACCCAGTACTTC,CASSSWTVQETQYF
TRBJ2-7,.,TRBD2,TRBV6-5,TGTGCCAGCCGACTAGCGGGAGAGGGCTACGAGCAGTACTTC,CASRLAGEGYEQYF
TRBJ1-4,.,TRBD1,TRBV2,TGTGCCAGCAGTACGCACGGACAGGGTGAAAAACTGTTTTTT,CASSTHGQGEKLFF
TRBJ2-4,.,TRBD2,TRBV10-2,TGCGCCAGCAGTGAAACAGGACTAGCTGTAGCCAAAAACATTCAGTACTTC,CASSETGLAVAKNIQYF
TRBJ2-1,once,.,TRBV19,TGTGCCAGTCACTCAGGGGAATGGACCTACAATGAGCAGTTCTTC,CASHSGEWTYNEQFF
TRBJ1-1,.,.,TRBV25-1,TGTGCCAGCAGTGGAGAGATGGGGAGGTCTGAAGCTTTCTTT,CASSGEMGRSEAFF
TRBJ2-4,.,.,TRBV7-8,TGTGCCAGCAGCTTAGCTCGGGTGGGGGGAGCCAAAAACATTCAGTACTTC,CASSLARVGGAKNIQYF
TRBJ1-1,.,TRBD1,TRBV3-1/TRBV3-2,TGTGCCAGCAGACCTACTACAGGGGGAACTGAAGCTTTCTTT,CASRPTTGGTEAFF
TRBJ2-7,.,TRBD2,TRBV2,TGTGCCAGCAGAGGGACTAGCGCTAGTTACGAGCAGTACTTC,CASRGTSASYEQYF
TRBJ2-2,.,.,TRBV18,TGTGCCAGCTCACCAGACTGGGATCGCAAGACCGGGGAGCTGTTTTTT,CASSPDWDRKTGELFF
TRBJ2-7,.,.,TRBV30,TGTGCCTGGAGTGTGACTAAGTACGAGCAGTACTTC,CAWSVTKYEQYF
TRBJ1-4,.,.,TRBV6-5,TGTGCCAGCGGTATGAAAGGAAAACTGTTTTTT,CASGMKGKLFF
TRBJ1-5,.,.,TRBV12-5,TGTGCTAGTGACGCCTCGACAGAGTATAGCAATCAGCCCCAGCATTTT,CASDASTEYSNQPQHF
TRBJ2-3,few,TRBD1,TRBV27,TGTGCCAGCGTTGAACGACAGGGGGCAAGAGATACGCAGTATTTT,CASVERQGARDTQYF
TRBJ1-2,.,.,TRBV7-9,TGTGCCAGCAGCTTAGGTTTCGGCAGCAACTATGGCTACACCTTC,CASSLGFGSNYGYTF
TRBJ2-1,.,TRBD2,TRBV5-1,TGCGCCAGCAGCTTGGCAACGGTAGCGGGAGATTTGAATGAGCAGTTCTTC,CASSLATVAGDLNEQFF
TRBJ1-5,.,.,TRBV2,TGTGCCAGCAGTTCCAGGTTGGGTCAGCCCCAGCATTTT,CASSSRLGQPQHF
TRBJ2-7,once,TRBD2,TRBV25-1,TGTGCCAGCGGGTCCGGGACTAGCTCCTACGAGCAGTACTTC,CASGSGTSSYEQYF
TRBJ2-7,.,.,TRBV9,TGTGCCAGCAGCGAGGGACTCGGGGGCTACGAGCAGTACTTC,CASSEGLGGYEQYF
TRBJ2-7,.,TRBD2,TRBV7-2,TGTGCCAGCAGCCCTGCGCCGATGAGACTAGCGGGGAATTACGAGCAGTACTTC,CASSPAPMRLAGNYEQYF
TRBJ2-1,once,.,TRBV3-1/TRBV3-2,TGTGCCAGCAGCCAAGGCCTAAAGAATGAGCAGTTCTTC,CASSQGLKNEQFF
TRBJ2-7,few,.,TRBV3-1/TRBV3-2,TGTGCCAGCAGCCACTCCTACGAGCAGTACTTC,CASSHSYEQYF
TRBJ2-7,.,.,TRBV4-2,TGTGCCAGCAGCCAAGTTGTGGACAGCTCCTACGAGCAGTACTTC,CASSQVVDSSYEQYF
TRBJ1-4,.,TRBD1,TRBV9,TGTGCCAGCAGAGAGACAGGGGACCCTCGGGAAAAACTGTTTTTT,CASRETGDPREKLFF
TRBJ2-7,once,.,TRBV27,TGTGCCAGCAGTGACGGGACCCTCGGAGAGCAGTACTTC,CASSDGTLGEQYF
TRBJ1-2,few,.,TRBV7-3,TGTGCCAGCAGCTTAAATGGACGGGTGTGCGGCTACACCTTC,CASSLNGRVCGYTF
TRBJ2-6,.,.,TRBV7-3,TGTGCCAGCAGCGAGAGCTCTGGGGCCAACGTCCTGACTTTC,CASSESSGANVLTF